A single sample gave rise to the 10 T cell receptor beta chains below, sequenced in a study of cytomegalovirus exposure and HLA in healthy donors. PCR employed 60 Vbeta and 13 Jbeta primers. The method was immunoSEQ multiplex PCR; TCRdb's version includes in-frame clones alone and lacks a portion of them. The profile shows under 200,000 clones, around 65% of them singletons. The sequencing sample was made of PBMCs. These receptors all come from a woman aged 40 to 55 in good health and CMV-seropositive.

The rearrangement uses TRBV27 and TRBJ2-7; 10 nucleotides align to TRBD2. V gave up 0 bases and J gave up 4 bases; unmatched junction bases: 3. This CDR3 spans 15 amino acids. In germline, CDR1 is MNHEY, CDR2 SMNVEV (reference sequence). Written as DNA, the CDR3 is TGTGCCAGCAGTTTATCTTTAGCGGGGGGATACGAGCAGTACTTC. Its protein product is CASSLSLAGGYEQYF.

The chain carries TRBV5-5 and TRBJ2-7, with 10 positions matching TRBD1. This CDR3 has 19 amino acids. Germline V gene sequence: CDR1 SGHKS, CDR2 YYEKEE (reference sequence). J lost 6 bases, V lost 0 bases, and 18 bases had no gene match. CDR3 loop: CASSLGDGTGALIDIEQYF. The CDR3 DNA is TGTGCCAGCAGCTTGGGGGATGGGACAGGGGCATTAATCGACATCGAGCAGTACTTC.

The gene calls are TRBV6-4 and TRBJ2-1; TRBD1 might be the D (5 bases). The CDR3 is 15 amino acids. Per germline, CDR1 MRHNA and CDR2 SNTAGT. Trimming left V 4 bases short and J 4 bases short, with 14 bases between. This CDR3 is CASSAQVDIYNEQFF. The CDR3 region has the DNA TGTGCCAGCAGTGCCCAGGTGGACATTTACAATGAGCAGTTCTTC.

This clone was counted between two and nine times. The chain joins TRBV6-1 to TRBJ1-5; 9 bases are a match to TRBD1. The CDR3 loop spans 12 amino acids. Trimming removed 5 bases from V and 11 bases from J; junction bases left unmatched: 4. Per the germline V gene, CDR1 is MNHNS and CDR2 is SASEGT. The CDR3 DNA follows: TGTGCCAGCAGTCTACAGGGGGCGGCCCAGCATTTT. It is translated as CASSLQGAAQHF.

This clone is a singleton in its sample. In DNA form, the CDR3 reads TGCACCAGCAGCCACCAACACTTGGGGCCAAGAGAGGTCCAGTACTTC. It encodes CTSSHQHLGPREVQYF. This chain connects TRBV1 to TRBJ2-5; TRBD1, as called in the table, went unchecked against the DNA. TRBV1 is a recognized pseudogene. This CDR3 contains 16 residues.

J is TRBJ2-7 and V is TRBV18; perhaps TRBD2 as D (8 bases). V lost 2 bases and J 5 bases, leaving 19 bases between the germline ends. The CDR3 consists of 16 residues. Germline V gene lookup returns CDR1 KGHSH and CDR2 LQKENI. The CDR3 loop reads CASSPFVREGADEQYF. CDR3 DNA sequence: TGTGCCAGCTCACCATTCGTCCGGGAGGGGGCGGACGAGCAGTACTTC.

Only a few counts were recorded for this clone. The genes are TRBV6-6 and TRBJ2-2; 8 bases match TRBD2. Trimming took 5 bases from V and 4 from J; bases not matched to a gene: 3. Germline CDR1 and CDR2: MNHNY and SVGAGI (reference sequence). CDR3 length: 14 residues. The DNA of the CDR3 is TGTGCCAGCAGTCCGGGGGGGAGCACCGGGGAGCTGTTTTTT. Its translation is CASSPGGSTGELFF.

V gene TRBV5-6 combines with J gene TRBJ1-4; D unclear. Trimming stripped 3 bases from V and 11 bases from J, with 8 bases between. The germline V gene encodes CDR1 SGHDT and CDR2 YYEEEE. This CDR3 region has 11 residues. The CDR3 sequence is CASSSGSKLFF. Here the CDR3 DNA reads TGTGCCAGCAGCTCGGGGAGTAAACTGTTTTTT.

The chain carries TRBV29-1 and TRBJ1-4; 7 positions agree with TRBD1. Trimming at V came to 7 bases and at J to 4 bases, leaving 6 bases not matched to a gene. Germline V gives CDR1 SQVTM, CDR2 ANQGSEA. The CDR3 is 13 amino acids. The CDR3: CSAWDSNNEKLFF. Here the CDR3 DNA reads TGCAGCGCGTGGGACAGCAATAATGAAAAACTGTTTTTT.

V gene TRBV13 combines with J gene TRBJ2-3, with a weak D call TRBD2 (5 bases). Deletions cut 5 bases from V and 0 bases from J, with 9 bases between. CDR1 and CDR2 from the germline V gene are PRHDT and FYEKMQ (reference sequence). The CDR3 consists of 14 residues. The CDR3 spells CASSPPGSTDTQYF. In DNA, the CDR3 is TGTGCCAGCAGCCCCCCGGGGAGCACAGATACGCAGTATTTT.